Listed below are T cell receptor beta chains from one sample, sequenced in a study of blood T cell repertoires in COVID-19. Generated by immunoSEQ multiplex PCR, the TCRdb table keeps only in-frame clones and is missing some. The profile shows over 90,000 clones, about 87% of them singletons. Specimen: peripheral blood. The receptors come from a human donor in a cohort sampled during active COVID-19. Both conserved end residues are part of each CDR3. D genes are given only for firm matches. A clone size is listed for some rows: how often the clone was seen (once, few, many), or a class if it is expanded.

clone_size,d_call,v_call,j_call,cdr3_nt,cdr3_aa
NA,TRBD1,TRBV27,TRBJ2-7,TGTGCCAGCAGTTCCGGGACAGGGGCCTGGTACGAGCAGTACTTC,CASSSGTGAWYEQYF
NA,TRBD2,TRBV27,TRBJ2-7,TGTGCCAGCAGTTCCTCCGGGACTAGCGGATACGAGCAGTACTTC,CASSSSGTSGYEQYF
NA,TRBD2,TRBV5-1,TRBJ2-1,TGCGCCAGCAGCCCCGGGACTAGCTACTACAATGAGCAGTTCTTC,CASSPGTSYYNEQFF
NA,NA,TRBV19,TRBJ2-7,TGTGCCAGTAGTATAAGGAAGGGGAGGAGTGTGAACTACGAGCAGTACTTC,CASSIRKGRSVNYEQYF
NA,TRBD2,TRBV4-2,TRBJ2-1,TGTGCCAGCAGCCAAGATAGCGGGAGGAGTAGGAATGAGCAGTTCTTC,CASSQDSGRSRNEQFF
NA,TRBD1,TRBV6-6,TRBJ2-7,TGTGCCAGCAGTTGGGGACAGGGGGCCTACGAGCAGTACTTC,CASSWGQGAYEQYF
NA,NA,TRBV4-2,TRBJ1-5,TGTGCCAGCAGCCAAGTTTGGGCGCAAAATCAGCCCCAGCATTTT,CASSQVWAQNQPQHF
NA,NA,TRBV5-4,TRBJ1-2,TGTGCCAGCAGCTTGTATGGCATCTATGGCTACACCTTC,CASSLYGIYGYTF
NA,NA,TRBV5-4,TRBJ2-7,TGTGCCAGCAGCTTGGGGGGCCAGAGCTCCTACGAGCAGTACTTC,CASSLGGQSSYEQYF
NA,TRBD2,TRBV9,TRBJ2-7,TGTGCCAGCAGCCCGGGAGGGCCCTACGAGCAGTACTTC,CASSPGGPYEQYF
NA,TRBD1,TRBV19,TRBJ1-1,TGTGCCAGTAGTATCATACCGGGACAGTCCACTGAAGCTTTCTTT,CASSIIPGQSTEAFF
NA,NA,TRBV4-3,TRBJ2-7,TGCGCCAGCAGCCAAGAGGCTAGCTTCTACGAGCAGTACTTC,CASSQEASFYEQYF
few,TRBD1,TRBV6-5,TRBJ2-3,TGTGCCAGCAGGGGACAGGGTACAGATACGCAGTATTTT,CASRGQGTDTQYF
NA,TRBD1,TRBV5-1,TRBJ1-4,TGCGCCAGCAGCTTGGCCGTAGGGACAGGGATTGAGGAAAAACTGTTTTTT,CASSLAVGTGIEEKLFF
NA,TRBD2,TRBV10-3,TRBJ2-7,TGTGCCATCAGTGAGTCGATGGCTAGCGGGAGGGCTGTGCAGTACTTC,CAISESMASGRAVQYF
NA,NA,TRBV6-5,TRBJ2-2,TGTGCCACCCAGTCAACCACCGGGGAGCTGTTTTTT,CATQSTTGELFF
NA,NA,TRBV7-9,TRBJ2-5,TGTGCCAGCAGCTTATCCGTGGGCCACCAAGAGACCCAGTACTTC,CASSLSVGHQETQYF
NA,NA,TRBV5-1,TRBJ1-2,TGCGCCAGCAGCTTGATTCTGAGGCGCAGCTATGGCTACACCTTC,CASSLILRRSYGYTF
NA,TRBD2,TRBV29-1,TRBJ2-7,TGCAGCGTCCTGGGGTCTAGCGGGAACCCCTACGAGCAGTACTTC,CSVLGSSGNPYEQYF
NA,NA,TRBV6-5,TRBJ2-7,TGTGCCAGCAGACCTGACAGGCAAAGCTCCTACGAGCAGTACTTC,CASRPDRQSSYEQYF
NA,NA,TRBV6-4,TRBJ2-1,TGTGCCAGCAGTGTAGGTTTTGCCGGGCGGGATGAGCAGTTCTTC,CASSVGFAGRDEQFF
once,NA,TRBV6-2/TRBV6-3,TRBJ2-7,TGTGCCAGCAGTGTCAATGTGTTCGGGGAGCAGTACTTC,CASSVNVFGEQYF
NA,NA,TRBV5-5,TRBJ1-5,TGTGCCAGCAGCTGGGAGCCGGGGAGCAATCAGCCCCAGCATTTT,CASSWEPGSNQPQHF
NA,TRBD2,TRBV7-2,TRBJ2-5,TGTGCCAGCAGCACGGGGGGGGAGACCCAGTACTTC,CASSTGGETQYF
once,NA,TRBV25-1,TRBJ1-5,TGTGCCAGCAGTGAATCAGGGTATCAGCCCCAGCATTTT,CASSESGYQPQHF
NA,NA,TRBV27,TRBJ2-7,TGTGCCAGCAGTTTTGGGACAAATGACTACGAGCAGTACTTC,CASSFGTNDYEQYF
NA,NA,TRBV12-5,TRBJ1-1,TGTGCTAGTGGACTCCTACAGGCGGCAGCTTTCTTT,CASGLLQAAAFF
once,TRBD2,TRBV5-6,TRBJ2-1,TGTGCCAGCAGCAGGGGACTAGCGGGATACAATGAGCAGTTCTTC,CASSRGLAGYNEQFF
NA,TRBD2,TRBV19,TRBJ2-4,TGTGCCAGTAGTATAGAGGGCGGGAGGGGGAAAAACATTCAGTACTTC,CASSIEGGRGKNIQYF
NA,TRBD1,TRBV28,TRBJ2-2,TGTGCCAGCACCCCATCAGGGGGCACCGGGGAGCTGTTTTTT,CASTPSGGTGELFF
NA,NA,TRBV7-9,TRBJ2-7,TGTGCCAGCAGCCTACAGGGCACCTCCTACGAGCAGTACTTC,CASSLQGTSYEQYF
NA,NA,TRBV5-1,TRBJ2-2,TGCGCCAGCAGCCCCGCAGGGGGGACAAACACCGGGGAGCTGTTTTTT,CASSPAGGTNTGELFF
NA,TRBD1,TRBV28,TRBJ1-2,TGTGCCAGCAGCCGACACCTCGGACAGGGGGCGCGAGGCTACACCTTC,CASSRHLGQGARGYTF
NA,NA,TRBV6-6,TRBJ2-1,TGTGCCAGCAGCCTAAACAATGAGCAGTTCTTC,CASSLNNEQFF
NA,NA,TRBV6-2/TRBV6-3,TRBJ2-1,TGTGCCAGCAGTCCGGGTCATGAGCAGTTCTTC,CASSPGHEQFF
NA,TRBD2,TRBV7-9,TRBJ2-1,TGTGCCAGCAGCTTAGTCCGGACTAGCGGGAGGTTGACCTACAATGAGCAGTTCTTC,CASSLVRTSGRLTYNEQFF
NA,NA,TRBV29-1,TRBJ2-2,TGCAGCGTCACAAGCGAGATCGGAGGAGGGGAGCTGTTTTTT,CSVTSEIGGGELFF
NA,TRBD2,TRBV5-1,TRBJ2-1,TGCGCCAGCAGCTTAGGGGTAGCGGGAAGGTGGATATTCAATGAGCAGTTCTTC,CASSLGVAGRWIFNEQFF
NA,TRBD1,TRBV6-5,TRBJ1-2,TGTGCCAGCAGTTACGACGACAGGGGGCCCGGCTACACCTTC,CASSYDDRGPGYTF
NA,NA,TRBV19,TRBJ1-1,TGTGCCAGTAGTATTCCATGGCAGGGCGGAACTGAAGCTTTCTTT,CASSIPWQGGTEAFF
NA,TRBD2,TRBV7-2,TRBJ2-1,TGTGCCAGTGAATTGGGGACTAGCGGCCTGAGGAATGAGCAGTTCTTC,CASELGTSGLRNEQFF
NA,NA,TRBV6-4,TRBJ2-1,TGTGCCAGCAGTGAATTTGCGACTTCCTTACCCAATGAGCAGTTCTTC,CASSEFATSLPNEQFF
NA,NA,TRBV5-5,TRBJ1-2,TGTGCCAGCAGCTTGGCCGGGTTCGGGACTAACTATGGCTACACCTTC,CASSLAGFGTNYGYTF
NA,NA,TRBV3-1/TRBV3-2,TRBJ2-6,TGTGCCAGCAGCCAAATGACTTCTGGGGCCAACGTCCTGACTTTC,CASSQMTSGANVLTF
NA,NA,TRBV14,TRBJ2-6,TGTGCCAGCAGAAAGACACCTCCGGGGGCCAACGTCCTGACTTTC,CASRKTPPGANVLTF
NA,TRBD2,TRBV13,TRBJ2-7,TGTGCCAGCAGGCGAGGGAGGGATGCCTACGAGCAGTACTTC,CASRRGRDAYEQYF
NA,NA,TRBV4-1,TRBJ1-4,TGCGCCAGCAGCCAAGTCGAGCGGCCAACTAATGAAAAACTGTTTTTT,CASSQVERPTNEKLFF
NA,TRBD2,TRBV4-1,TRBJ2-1,TGCGCCAGCAGCCAAGCCCTAGCGGGGTACAATGAGCAGTTCTTC,CASSQALAGYNEQFF
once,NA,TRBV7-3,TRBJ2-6,TGTGCCAGCAGCTTAACCGGAGGGGCTGGGGCCAACGTCCTGACTTTC,CASSLTGGAGANVLTF